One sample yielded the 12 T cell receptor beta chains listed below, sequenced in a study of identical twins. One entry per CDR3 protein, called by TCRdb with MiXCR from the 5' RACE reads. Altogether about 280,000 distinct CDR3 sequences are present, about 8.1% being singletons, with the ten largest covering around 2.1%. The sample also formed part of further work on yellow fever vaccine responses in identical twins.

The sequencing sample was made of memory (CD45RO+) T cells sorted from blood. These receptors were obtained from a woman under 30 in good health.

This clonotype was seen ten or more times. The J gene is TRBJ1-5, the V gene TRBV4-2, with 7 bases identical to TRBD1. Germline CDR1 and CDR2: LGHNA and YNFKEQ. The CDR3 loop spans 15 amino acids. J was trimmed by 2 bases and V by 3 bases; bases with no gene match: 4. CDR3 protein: CASSHDTGGNQPQHF. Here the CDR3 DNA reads TGTGCCAGCAGCCATGATACAGGGGGCAATCAGCCCCAGCATTTT.

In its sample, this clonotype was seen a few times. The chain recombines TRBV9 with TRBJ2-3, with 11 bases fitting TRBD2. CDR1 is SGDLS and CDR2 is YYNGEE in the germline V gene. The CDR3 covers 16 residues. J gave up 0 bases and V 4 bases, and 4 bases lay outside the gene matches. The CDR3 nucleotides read TGTGCCAGCAGCTTGATAGCGGGGGGGAGCACAGATACGCAGTATTTT. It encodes CASSLIAGGSTDTQYF.

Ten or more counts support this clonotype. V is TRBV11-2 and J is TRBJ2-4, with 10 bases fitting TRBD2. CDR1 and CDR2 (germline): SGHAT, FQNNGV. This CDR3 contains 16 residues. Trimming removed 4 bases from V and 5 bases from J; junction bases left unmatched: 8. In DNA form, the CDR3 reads TGTGCCAGCAGCTCCGGACTAGCGGAGGGTGAAAACATTCAGTACTTC. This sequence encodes CASSSGLAEGENIQYF.

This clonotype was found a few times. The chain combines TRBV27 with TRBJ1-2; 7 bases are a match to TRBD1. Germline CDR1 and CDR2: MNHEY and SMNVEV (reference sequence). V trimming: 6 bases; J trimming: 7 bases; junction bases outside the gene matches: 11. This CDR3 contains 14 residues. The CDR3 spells CASREGALNRGYTF. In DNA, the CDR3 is TGTGCCAGCAGGGAGGGGGCGCTTAATCGTGGCTACACCTTC.

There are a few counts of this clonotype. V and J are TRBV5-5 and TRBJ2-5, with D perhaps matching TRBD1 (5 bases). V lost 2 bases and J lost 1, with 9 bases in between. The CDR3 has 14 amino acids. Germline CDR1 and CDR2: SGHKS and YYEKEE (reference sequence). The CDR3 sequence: CASSLTGVQETQYF. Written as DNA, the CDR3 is TGTGCCAGCAGCTTAACAGGAGTCCAAGAGACCCAGTACTTC.

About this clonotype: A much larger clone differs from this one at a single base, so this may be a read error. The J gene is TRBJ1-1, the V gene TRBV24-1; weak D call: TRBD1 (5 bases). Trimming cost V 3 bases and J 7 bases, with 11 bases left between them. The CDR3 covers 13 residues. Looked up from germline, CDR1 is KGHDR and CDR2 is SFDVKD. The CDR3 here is CATSDRWGSEAFF. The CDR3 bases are TGTGCCACCAGTGATCGGTGGGGCAGTGAAGCTTTCTTT.

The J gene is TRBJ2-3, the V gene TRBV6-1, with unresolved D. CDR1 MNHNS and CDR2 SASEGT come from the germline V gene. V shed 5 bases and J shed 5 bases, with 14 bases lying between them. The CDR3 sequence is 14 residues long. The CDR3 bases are TGTGCCAGCAGTCCCATGGCCAGAGGAGATACGCAGTATTTT. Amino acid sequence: CASSPMARGDTQYF.

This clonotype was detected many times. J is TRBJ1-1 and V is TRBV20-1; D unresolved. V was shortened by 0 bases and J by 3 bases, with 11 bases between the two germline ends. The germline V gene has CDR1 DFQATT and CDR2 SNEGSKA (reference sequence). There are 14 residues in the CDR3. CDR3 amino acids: CSAREDTGYTEAFF. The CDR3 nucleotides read TGCAGTGCTAGAGAGGATACGGGATACACTGAAGCTTTCTTT.

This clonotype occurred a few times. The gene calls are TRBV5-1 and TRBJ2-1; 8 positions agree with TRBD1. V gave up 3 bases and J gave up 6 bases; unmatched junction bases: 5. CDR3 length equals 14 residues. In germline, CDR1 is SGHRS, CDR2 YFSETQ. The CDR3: CASSSGGEVNEQFF. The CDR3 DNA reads TGCGCCAGCAGCTCAGGGGGCGAGGTCAATGAGCAGTTCTTC. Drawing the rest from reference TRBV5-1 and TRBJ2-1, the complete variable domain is KAGVTQTPRYLIKTRGQQVTLSCSPISGHRSVSWYQQTPGQGLQFLFEYFSETQRNKGNFPGRFSGRQFSNSRSEMNVSTLELGDSALYLCASSSGGEVNEQFFGPGTRLTVL.

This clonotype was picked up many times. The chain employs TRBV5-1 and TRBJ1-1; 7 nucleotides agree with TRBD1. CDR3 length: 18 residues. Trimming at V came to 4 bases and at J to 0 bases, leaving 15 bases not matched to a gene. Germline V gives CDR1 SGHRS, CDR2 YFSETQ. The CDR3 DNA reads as TGCGCCAGCAGCCAAAGAGGGAGAGGGGGCAGTATGAACACTGAAGCTTTCTTT. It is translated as CASSQRGRGGSMNTEAFF.

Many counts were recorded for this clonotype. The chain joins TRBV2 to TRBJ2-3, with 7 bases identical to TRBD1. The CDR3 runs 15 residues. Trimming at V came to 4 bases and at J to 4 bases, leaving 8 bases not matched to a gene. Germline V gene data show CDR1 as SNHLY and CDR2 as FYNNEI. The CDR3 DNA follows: TGTGCCAGCAGTGTGTCAAGGGGGCGGTCAGATACGCAGTATTTT. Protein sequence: CASSVSRGRSDTQYF.

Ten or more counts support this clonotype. CDR3 residues: CASSRMTDFPEAFF. In nucleotides, the CDR3 is TGTGCCAGCAGTCGGATGACAGATTTCCCTGAAGCTTTCTTT. The chain uses TRBV6-1 and TRBJ1-1, with a weak D call TRBD1 (5 bases). Per the germline V gene, CDR1 is MNHNS and CDR2 is SASEGT. The CDR3 length is 14 residues. V gave up 5 bases and J gave up 6 bases, with 16 bases separating them.